This T cell receptor beta chain originates from a study of identical twins. MiXCR, run by TCRdb on the 5' RACE reads, gives a single entry per CDR3 protein. Found here are approximately 590,000 distinct CDR3 sequences, nearly 10% of them singletons; the top ten hold approximately 3%. The donor group consisted entirely of healthy Caucasians. This clonotype was observed many times. Its target is not known. The ends were cut back, 4 bases at V and 2 bases at J, with 15 bases in the middle. There are 15 residues in the CDR3. Germline V gene lookup returns CDR1 SGHAT and CDR2 FQDESV (reference sequence). Overall study findings and caveats: Weaker excess twin sharing was observed in beta out-of-frame sequences. Zero-insertion analyses were open to partial confounding by invariant MAIT and iNKT cells.

Separately, the same data were catalogued under a study of yellow fever vaccine responses in identical twins.

The receptor comes from a woman in her late teens or twenties in good health. The sample was PBMCs. The chain recombines TRBV11-1 with TRBJ2-7, with D tentatively TRBD1 (6 bases). This chain's CDR3 is CASSSYTGFPYEQYF. The CDR3, as DNA: TGTGCCAGCAGCTCATATACAGGGTTCCCCTACGAGCAGTACTTC.